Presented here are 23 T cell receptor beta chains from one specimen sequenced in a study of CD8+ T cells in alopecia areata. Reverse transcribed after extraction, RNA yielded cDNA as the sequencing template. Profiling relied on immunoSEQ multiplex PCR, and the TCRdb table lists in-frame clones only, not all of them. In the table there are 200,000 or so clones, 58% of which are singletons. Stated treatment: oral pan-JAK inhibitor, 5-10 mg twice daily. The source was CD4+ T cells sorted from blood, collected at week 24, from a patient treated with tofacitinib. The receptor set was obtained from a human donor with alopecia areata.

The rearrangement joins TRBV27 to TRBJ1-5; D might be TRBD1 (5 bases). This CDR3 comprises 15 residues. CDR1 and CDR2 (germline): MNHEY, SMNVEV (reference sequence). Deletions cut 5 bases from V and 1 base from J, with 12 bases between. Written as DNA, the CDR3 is TGTGCCAGCAGTCGACGGGGGGACAGCAATCAGCCCCAGCATTTT. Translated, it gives CASSRRGDSNQPQHF.

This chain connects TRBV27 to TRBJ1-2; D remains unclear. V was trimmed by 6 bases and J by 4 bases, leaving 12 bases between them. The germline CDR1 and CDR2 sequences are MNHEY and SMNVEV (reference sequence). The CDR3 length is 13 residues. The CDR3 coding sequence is TGTGCCAGCAGCCCGGTGTTTGGCTATGGCTACACCTTC. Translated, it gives CASSPVFGYGYTF.

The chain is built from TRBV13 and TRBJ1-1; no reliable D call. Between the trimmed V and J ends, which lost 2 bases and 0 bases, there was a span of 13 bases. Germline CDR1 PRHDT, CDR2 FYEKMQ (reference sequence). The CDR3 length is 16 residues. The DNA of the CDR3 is TGTGCCAGCAGCTTACGGGCAGACATCATGAACACTGAAGCTTTCTTT. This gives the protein CASSLRADIMNTEAFF. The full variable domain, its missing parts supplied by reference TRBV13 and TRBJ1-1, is AAGVIQSPRHLIKEKRETATLKCYPIPRHDTVYWYQQGPGQDPQFLISFYEKMQSDKGSIPDRFSAQQFSDYHSELNMSSLELGDSALYFCASSLRADIMNTEAFFGQGTRLTVV.

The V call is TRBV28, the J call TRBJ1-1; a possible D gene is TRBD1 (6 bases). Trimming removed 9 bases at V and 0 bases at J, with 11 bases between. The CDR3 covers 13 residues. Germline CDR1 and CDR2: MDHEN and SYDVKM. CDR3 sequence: CASSGQMNTEAFF. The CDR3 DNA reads TGTGCCAGTTCGGGACAAATGAACACTGAAGCTTTCTTT.

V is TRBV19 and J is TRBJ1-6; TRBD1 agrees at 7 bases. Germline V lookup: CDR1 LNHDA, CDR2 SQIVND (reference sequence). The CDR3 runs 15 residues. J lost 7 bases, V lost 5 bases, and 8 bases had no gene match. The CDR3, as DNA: TGTGCCAGTAGTCCCGGGACAGTAATCAATTCACCCCTCCACTTT. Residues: CASSPGTVINSPLHF.

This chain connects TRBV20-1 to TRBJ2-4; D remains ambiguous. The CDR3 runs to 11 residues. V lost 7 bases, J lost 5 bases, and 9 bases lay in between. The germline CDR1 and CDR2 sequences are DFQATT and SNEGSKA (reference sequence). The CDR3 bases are TGCAGTGTGCAGCTCGAAAACATTCAGTACTTC. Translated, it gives CSVQLENIQYF.

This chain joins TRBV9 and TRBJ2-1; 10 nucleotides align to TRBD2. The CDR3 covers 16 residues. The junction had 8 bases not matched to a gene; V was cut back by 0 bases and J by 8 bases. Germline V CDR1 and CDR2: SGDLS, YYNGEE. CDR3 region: CASSVDVAGGEDEQFF. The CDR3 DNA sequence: TGTGCCAGCAGCGTAGATGTAGCGGGAGGAGAGGATGAGCAGTTCTTC.

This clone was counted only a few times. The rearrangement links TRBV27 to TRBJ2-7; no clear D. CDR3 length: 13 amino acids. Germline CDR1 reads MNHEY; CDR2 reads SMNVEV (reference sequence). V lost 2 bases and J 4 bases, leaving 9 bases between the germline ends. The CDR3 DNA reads TGTGCCAGCAGTTTACAAATACAATACGAGCAGTACTTC. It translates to CASSLQIQYEQYF.

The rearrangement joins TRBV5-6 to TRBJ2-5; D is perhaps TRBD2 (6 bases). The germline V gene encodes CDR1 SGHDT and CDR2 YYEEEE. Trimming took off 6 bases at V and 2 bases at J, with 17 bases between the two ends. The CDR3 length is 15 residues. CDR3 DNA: TGTGCCAGCATGCAGGGACTCCTGGAACAAGAGACCCAGTACTTC. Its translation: CASMQGLLEQETQYF. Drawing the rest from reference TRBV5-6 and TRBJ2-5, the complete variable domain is DAGVTQSPTHLIKTRGQQVTLRCSPKSGHDTVSWYQQALGQGPQFIFQYYEEEERQRGNFPDRFSGHQFPNYSSELNVNALLLGDSALYLCASMQGLLEQETQYFGPGTRLLVL.

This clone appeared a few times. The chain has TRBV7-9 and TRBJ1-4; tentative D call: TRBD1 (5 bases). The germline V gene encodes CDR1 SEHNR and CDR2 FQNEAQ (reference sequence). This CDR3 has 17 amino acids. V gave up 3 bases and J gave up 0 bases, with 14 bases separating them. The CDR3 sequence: CASSFKGKGTTNEKLFF. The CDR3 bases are TGTGCCAGCAGCTTCAAGGGGAAGGGGACAACTAATGAAAAACTGTTTTTT.

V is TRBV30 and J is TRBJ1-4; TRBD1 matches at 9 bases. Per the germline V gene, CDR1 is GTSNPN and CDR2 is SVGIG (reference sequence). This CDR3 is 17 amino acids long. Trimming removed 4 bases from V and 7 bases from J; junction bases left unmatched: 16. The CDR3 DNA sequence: TGTGCCTGGACCCGAGGGAACACAGGGGGCGCATCTGAAAAACTGTTTTTT. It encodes CAWTRGNTGGASEKLFF.

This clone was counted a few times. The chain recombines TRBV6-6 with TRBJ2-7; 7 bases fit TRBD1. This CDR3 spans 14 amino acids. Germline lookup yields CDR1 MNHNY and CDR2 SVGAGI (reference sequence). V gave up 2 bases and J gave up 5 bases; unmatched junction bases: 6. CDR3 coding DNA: TGTGCCAGCAGTTACGACAGGGCTCTGGACGAGCAGTACTTC. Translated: CASSYDRALDEQYF.

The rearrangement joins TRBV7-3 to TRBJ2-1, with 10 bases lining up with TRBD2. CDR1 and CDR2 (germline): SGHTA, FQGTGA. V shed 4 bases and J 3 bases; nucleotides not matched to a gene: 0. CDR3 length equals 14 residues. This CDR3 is CASSSSGGYNEQFF. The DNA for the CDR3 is TGTGCCAGCAGCTCTAGCGGGGGCTACAATGAGCAGTTCTTC.

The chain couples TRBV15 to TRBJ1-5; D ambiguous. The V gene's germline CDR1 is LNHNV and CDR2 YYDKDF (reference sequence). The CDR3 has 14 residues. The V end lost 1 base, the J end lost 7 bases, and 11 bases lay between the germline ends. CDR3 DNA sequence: TGTGCCACCAGCAGAGGTGGCAGCGGGCAGCCCCAGCATTTT. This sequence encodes CATSRGGSGQPQHF.

The CDR3 region is CASSLTAGPPPSPLHF. In nucleotides, the CDR3 is TGCGCCAGCAGCTTGACTGCTGGACCCCCACCATCACCCCTCCACTTT. The chain links TRBV5-1 to TRBJ1-6; D is unresolved. The CDR3 runs 16 residues. V was clipped by 1 base and J by 10 bases, with 18 bases between them. Germline-derived CDR1 and CDR2 are SGHRS and YFSETQ.

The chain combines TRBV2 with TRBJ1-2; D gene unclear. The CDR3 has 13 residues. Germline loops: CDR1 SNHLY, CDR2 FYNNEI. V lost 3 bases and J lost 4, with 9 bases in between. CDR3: CASSDEDSYGYTF. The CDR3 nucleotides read TGTGCCAGCAGTGATGAGGATTCCTATGGCTACACCTTC.

This CDR3 reads CASSPPGFIDGANVLTF. CDR3 DNA sequence: TGTGCCAGCTCACCACCAGGGTTCATCGACGGGGCCAACGTCCTGACTTTC. The chain has TRBV18 and TRBJ2-6; unclear D gene. From germline, CDR1 is KGHSH and CDR2 LQKENI. This CDR3 spans 17 amino acids. Trimming took 0 bases from V and 4 from J, leaving 13 bases between them.

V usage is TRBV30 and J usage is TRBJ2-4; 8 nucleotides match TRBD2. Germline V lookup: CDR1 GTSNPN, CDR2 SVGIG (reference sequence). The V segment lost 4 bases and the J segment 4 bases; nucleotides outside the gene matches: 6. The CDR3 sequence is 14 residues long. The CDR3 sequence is CAWTRTGGKNIQYF. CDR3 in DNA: TGTGCCTGGACAAGGACGGGAGGGAAAAACATTCAGTACTTC.

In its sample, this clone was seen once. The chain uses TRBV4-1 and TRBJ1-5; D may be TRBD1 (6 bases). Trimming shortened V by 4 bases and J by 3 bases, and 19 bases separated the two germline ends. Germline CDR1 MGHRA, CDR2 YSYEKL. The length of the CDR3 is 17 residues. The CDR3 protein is CASSRVLTTGNNQPQHF. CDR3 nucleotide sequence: TGCGCCAGCAGCCGCGTCCTTACTACAGGGAACAATCAGCCCCAGCATTTT.

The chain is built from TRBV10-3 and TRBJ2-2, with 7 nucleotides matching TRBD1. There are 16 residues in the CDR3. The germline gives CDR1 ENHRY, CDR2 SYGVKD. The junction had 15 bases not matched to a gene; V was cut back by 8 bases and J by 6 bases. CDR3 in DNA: TGTGCCATCGCCCCCGGAAGGGACAGCATTGCCGGGGAGCTGTTTTTT. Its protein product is CAIAPGRDSIAGELFF.

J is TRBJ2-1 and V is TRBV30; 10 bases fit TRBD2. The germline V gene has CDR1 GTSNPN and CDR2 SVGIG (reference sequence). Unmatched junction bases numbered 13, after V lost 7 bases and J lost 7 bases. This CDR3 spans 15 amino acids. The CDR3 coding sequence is TGTGCCTTGCCCAGGGGTAGCGGGAGGAAGAATGAGCAGTTCTTC. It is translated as CALPRGSGRKNEQFF.

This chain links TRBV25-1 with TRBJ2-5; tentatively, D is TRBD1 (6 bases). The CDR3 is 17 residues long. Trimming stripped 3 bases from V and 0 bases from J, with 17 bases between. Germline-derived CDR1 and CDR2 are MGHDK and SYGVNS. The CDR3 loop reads CASSDQVATGNQETQYF. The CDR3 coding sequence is TGTGCCAGCAGTGATCAGGTCGCAACAGGGAACCAAGAGACCCAGTACTTC.

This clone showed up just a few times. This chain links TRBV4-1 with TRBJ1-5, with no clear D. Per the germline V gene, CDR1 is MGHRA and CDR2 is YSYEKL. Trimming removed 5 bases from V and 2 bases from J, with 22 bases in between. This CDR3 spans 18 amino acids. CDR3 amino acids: CASSKRADVRGRNQPQHF. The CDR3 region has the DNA TGCGCCAGCAGCAAGAGGGCCGACGTTCGGGGTCGCAATCAGCCCCAGCATTTT.